The rows below give T cell receptor beta chains drawn from one sample of a study of OX40 agonist ivuxolimab in advanced cancers. TCRdb keeps only in-frame clones here, not all; method: immunoSEQ multiplex PCR. The sample lists 60,000 to 70,000 clones, around 89% occurring once. The source material was CD4+ or CD8+ T cells sorted from blood, sampled in a trial of the OX40 agonist ivuxolimab. Receptor source: an adult with an advanced solid tumor such as melanoma, head and neck, liver or kidney cancer. The CDR3 runs from the conserved cysteine through the conserved F or W. Each record gives: V gene, D gene, CDR3 protein. A D gene is named only where the DNA matches it firmly.

>TRBV30|TRBD2
CAWSLGTSGIATDTQYF
>TRBV29-1|TRBD1
CSVEDGQGTQNIQYF
>TRBV28|.
CASSLFRGANEKLFF
>TRBV7-2|TRBD1
CASSLRTGEGYTF
>TRBV7-2|.
CASSLEVNQPQHF
>TRBV6-1|TRBD2
CASSEALAGAYNEQFF
>TRBV5-1|TRBD2
CASSPEGLAGPDTQYF
>TRBV2|.
CASSEALYRQADYGYTF
>TRBV30|TRBD1
CAWKRGPDTGELFF
>TRBV30|TRBD1
CAWSGHRGYGYTF
>TRBV19|TRBD1
CASSSSRTGERYEQYF
>TRBV5-1|.
CASSLGYGNTIYF
>TRBV7-8|TRBD1
CAIQGAAYEQYF
>TRBV10-3|.
CAISESGGVTEAFF
>TRBV30|.
CAWRIRAATDTQYF
>TRBV27|TRBD1
CASSLGGPYTEAFF
>TRBV28|.
CASSLTNSNQPQHF